This T cell receptor (beta chain) is drawn from a study of T cell responses to AZD1222 COVID-19 vaccine. Findings and caveats of the study: It should be noted that donors were predominantly white British and more often female, and clonal diversity was possibly underestimated. Across spike, vaccine-associated CD4 TCRs were found, dominant at 160-218 and 743-854.

Notes on this clone: As yet, its antigen is unknown.

Using immunoSEQ multiplex PCR, the repertoire was profiled, and TCRdb retains in-frame clones only, with some absent. Among roughly 170,000 clones listed, about 91% were seen once. The length of the CDR3 is 16 residues. J lost 4 bases, V lost 3 bases, and 11 bases had no gene match. The germline gives CDR1 MDHEN, CDR2 SYDVKM. The gene calls are TRBV28 and TRBJ2-5, with 7 bases fitting TRBD2. Specimen: peripheral blood, collected on day 0 of AZD1222 vaccination. This clonotype originated in an adult in good health. CDR3 in amino acids: CASSLFARGIGETQYF. CDR3 coding DNA: TGTGCCAGCAGTTTGTTTGCGCGGGGGATAGGAGAGACCCAGTACTTC.